This T cell receptor beta chain was obtained from a study of Ad26.COV2.S vaccination and SARS-CoV-2 variants. Study-level information: Administration of Ad26.COV2.S was intramuscular, either once or twice 56 days apart. Study-wide results and caveats: TCR breadth and depth analyses may have underestimated total T cell responses. Non-spike TCR breadth did not differ much between vaccine and placebo recipients.

Noted treatment: 19 received Ad26.COV2.S at low or high dose, single or two shots; 5 received placebo; per-sample allocation not given. All samples were drawn on day 63, counting from the first vaccine or placebo injection. Notes on this clone: Its antigen is unknown.

The CDR3 totals 12 residues. CDR1 is MDHEN and CDR2 is SYDVKM in the germline V gene. Trimming took 8 bases from V and 2 from J, leaving 9 bases between them. The protocol was immunoSEQ multiplex PCR, while the TCRdb copy is restricted to in-frame clones and leaves out a portion. In the table there are around 450,000 clones, about nine tenths of which are singletons. The TCR originated in a person between 18 and 65 years old who received the Ad26.COV2.S COVID-19 vaccine or a placebo. The sample in question was peripheral blood, obtained in a trial of Ad26.COV2.S vaccine versus placebo. The rearrangement links TRBV28 to TRBJ2-5, with D perhaps matching TRBD2 (6 bases). CDR3 nucleotide sequence: TGTGCCAGCCATAGCGGTCAAGAGACCCAGTACTTC. The encoded protein is CASHSGQETQYF.